This TCR beta chain came from a study of T cells in Graves' hyperthyroidism and ophthalmopathy. V was pared by 5 bases and J by 2 bases, with 8 bases of the junction left unmatched. The CDR3 runs to 15 residues. Germline-derived CDR1 and CDR2 are DFQATT and SNEGSKA (reference sequence). Amplification of TCR beta CDR3 regions was performed using RNA transcripts as template. RT-PCR in the first round (using the HTBI primer set) targeted the TCR CDR3. TCRdb ran MiXCR on the multiplex PCR reads and lists one entry per CDR3 protein. The sample gives over 700,000 distinct CDR3 sequences, roughly 20% of which show up once; roughly 17% is in the top ten. Lactation, pregnancy, other autoimmune disease or uncontrolled infection excluded patients. The sample holds many counts of this clonotype.

The sequenced material came from blood. This receptor was obtained from a woman aged 45 to 65 with Graves' hyperthyroidism that later progressed to Graves' ophthalmopathy. The gene calls are TRBV20-1 and TRBJ2-3; TRBD1 aligns across 9 bases. The CDR3 sequence: CSAATGGEATDTQYF. The CDR3 DNA is TGCAGTGCTGCGACAGGGGGGGAGGCCACAGATACGCAGTATTTT.